One sample yielded the 19 T cell receptor beta chains listed below, sequenced in a study of blood T cells in healthy people across ages. With a J-beta primer mix and a sample-barcoded 5' primer, a second PCR ran about 7 to 11 cycles. TCRdb analysed the 5' RACE reads with MiXCR anew, one entry per CDR3 protein. The sample includes approximately 760,000 distinct CDR3 sequences, roughly 25% of them seen just once. In addition, the sample was reused for a study of T cells of mothers and their children.

Input material: blood. The receptors here all came from a boy younger than 18 in good health.

The chain carries TRBV7-3 and TRBJ2-5, with D perhaps matching TRBD1 (6 bases). The CDR3 has 13 amino acids. V lost 5 bases to trimming and J lost 5 bases, with 12 bases between them. Germline lookup yields CDR1 SGHTA and CDR2 FQGTGA. For the CDR3, the DNA is TGTGCCAGCAGCCCAGGGGCGGATGAGACCCAGTACTTC. It codes for CASSPGADETQYF.

This chain uses TRBV3-1 with TRBJ2-1; 11 bases fit TRBD2. The CDR3 loop spans 15 amino acids. Germline trimming cut 1 base from V and 14 bases from J; bases unmatched to any gene: 10. CDR1 and CDR2 (germline): LGHDT, YNNKEL (reference sequence). The CDR3 protein is CASSQGLAGSYRKFF. The CDR3 DNA sequence: TGTGCCAGCAGCCAAGGACTAGCGGGGAGCTACCGGAAGTTCTTC.

J is TRBJ1-6 and V is TRBV5-5; 9 bases align to TRBD1. Germline V CDR1 and CDR2: SGHKS, YYEKEE (reference sequence). V lost 4 bases to trimming and J lost 9 bases; unmatched junction nucleotides: 11. This CDR3 has 16 residues. CDR3 amino acids: CASSRPSGTGTSPLHF. For the CDR3, the DNA is TGTGCCAGCAGCCGCCCCTCCGGGACAGGGACTTCACCCCTCCACTTT.

The rearrangement uses TRBV28 and TRBJ2-5; tentative D call: TRBD2 (5 bases). The J call is in doubt because the DNA end fits TRBJ2-7 better. The germline CDR1 and CDR2 sequences are MDHEN and SYDVKM. The CDR3 length is 14 residues. In DNA, the CDR3 is TGTGCCAGCAATGGACTTCCGACCCCCTACGAGCAGTACTTC. Translation gives CASNGLPTPYEQYF.

As concerns this clonotype: Germline and junction disagree at one end, which may indicate a read error. The chain has TRBV10-3 and TRBJ2-2, with TRBD2 matching 7 bases. The CDR3 sequence is 17 residues long. The germline V gene has CDR1 ENHRY and CDR2 SYGVKD. The CDR3 here is CATSDEAGATAVGELFF. CDR3 coding DNA: TGTGCCACCAGTGACGAGGCGGGAGCCACGGCGGTCGGGGAGCTGTTTTTT.

The chain couples TRBV2 to TRBJ2-5; 7 bases align to TRBD2. CDR1 and CDR2 (germline): SNHLY, FYNNEI. The CDR3 has 11 amino acids. The CDR3 sequence is CAGGIQETQYF. CDR3 DNA sequence: TGTGCGGGGGGGATTCAAGAGACCCAGTACTTC. The full variable domain, with the rest looked up from reference TRBV2 and TRBJ2-5, is EPEVTQTPSHQVTQMGQEVILRCVPISNHLYFYWYRQILGQKVEFLVSFYNNEISEKSEIFDDQFSVERPDGSNFTLKIRSTKLEDSAMYFCAGGIQETQYFGPGTRLLVL.

This rearrangement joins TRBV2 to TRBJ2-1; 8 bases are a match to TRBD1. Germline-derived CDR1 and CDR2 are SNHLY and FYNNEI. Trimming at V came to 8 bases and at J to 1 base, leaving 4 bases not matched to a gene. There are 14 residues in the CDR3. CDR3 protein: CASQDRGSYNEQFF. CDR3 bases: TGTGCCAGCCAAGACAGGGGATCCTACAATGAGCAGTTCTTC.

The chain uses TRBV20-1 and TRBJ2-5, with D perhaps matching TRBD1 (5 bases). V was clipped by 6 bases and J by 4 bases, with 24 bases between them. Germline V gene sequence: CDR1 DFQATT, CDR2 SNEGSKA (reference sequence). This CDR3 contains 16 residues. Here the CDR3 reads CSAPPPDDSLRETQYF. CDR3 DNA sequence: TGCAGTGCCCCGCCGCCCGACGACAGCCTCAGAGAGACCCAGTACTTC.

The chain links TRBV7-9 to TRBJ1-2; D gene uncertain. Germline V gives CDR1 SEHNR, CDR2 FQNEAQ (reference sequence). The CDR3 has 14 amino acids. Trimming shortened V by 1 base and J by 4 bases, and 10 bases separated the two germline ends. For the CDR3, the DNA is TGTGCCAGCAGCTTAGAGGGCAGAACCTATGGCTACACCTTC. This sequence encodes CASSLEGRTYGYTF.

This clonotype was counted a few times. The CDR3 nucleotides are TGTGCCAGCAGTAGTCTTAAGGGGACTAATGAAAAACTGTTTTTT. It yields the protein CASSSLKGTNEKLFF. The V call is TRBV28, the J call TRBJ1-4, with D possibly matching TRBD1 (5 bases). CDR3 length: 15 amino acids. V gave up 5 bases and J gave up 2 bases, with 12 bases separating them. CDR1 is MDHEN, CDR2 SYDVKM, per germline.

This clonotype was counted only a few times. This chain joins TRBV11-2 and TRBJ1-2; D uncertain. Germline loops: CDR1 SGHAT, CDR2 FQNNGV. This CDR3 is 11 amino acids long. The V end was cut by 3 bases, the J end by 9 bases, with 8 bases between. The CDR3 loop is CASSLTNRYTF. CDR3 coding DNA: TGTGCCAGCAGCTTGACAAACCGCTACACCTTC.

The DNA for the CDR3 is TGCGCCAGCAGCTTGGCCGGGGCAGGCCGGGAGAACACTGAAGCTTTCTTT. Translating gives CASSLAGAGRENTEAFF. V is TRBV5-1 and J is TRBJ1-1; TRBD1 might be the D (5 bases). Germline assignment: CDR1 SGHRS and CDR2 YFSETQ. This CDR3 contains 17 residues. Trimming took 0 bases from V and 1 from J, leaving 16 bases between them.

The chain carries TRBV5-5 and TRBJ2-5; either TRBD1 or TRBD2 may fit D (5 bases each). Germline loops: CDR1 SGHKS, CDR2 YYEKEE (reference sequence). CDR3 length: 11 residues. The V end lost 2 bases, the J end lost 9 bases, and 8 bases lay between the germline ends. The CDR3 region is CASSFRDAQYF. For the CDR3, the DNA is TGTGCCAGCAGCTTCAGGGACGCCCAGTACTTC.

The gene calls are TRBV11-2 and TRBJ2-1, with TRBD1 identical over 10 bases. The CDR3 consists of 15 residues. Germline V lookup: CDR1 SGHAT, CDR2 FQNNGV. After removal of 5 bases from V and 6 bases from J, the junction contained 7 bases not matched to a gene. DNA of the CDR3: TGTGCCAGCAGCCTGGGACAGGGGATGATCAATGAGCAGTTCTTC. It codes for CASSLGQGMINEQFF.

This chain joins TRBV11-2 and TRBJ2-7; D not certain. The CDR3 consists of 12 residues. Per the germline V gene, CDR1 is SGHAT and CDR2 is FQNNGV. Trimming pared 1 base from V and 6 bases from J, leaving 7 bases between. This CDR3 reads CASSLGPPEQYF. DNA for the CDR3: TGTGCCAGCAGCTTAGGTCCCCCCGAGCAGTACTTC.

This chain connects TRBV7-9 to TRBJ2-5, with 9 bases matching TRBD1. Germline CDR1 is SEHNR and CDR2 is FQNEAQ (reference sequence). There are 13 residues in the CDR3. J gave up 11 bases and V 6 bases, and 10 bases lay outside the gene matches. The CDR3 coding sequence is TGTGCCAGCAGTCCACAGGGGGCGGGGGAGCAGTACTTC. Translated, it gives CASSPQGAGEQYF.

This chain's CDR3 is CASRTSGRNEQFF. Written as DNA, the CDR3 is TGTGCCAGCAGAACTAGCGGGAGGAATGAGCAGTTCTTC. This rearrangement joins TRBV7-8 to TRBJ2-1; TRBD2 matches at 12 bases. Trimming took 6 bases from V and 7 from J; bases not matched to a gene: 1. This CDR3 spans 13 amino acids. The germline CDR1 and CDR2 sequences are SGHVS and FQNEAQ.

In this sample, this clonotype turned up a few times. The genes are TRBV7-2 and TRBJ2-5; D is undetermined. The germline V gene has CDR1 SGHTA and CDR2 FQGNSA. Trimming removed 3 bases at V and 4 bases at J, with 15 bases between. The CDR3 length is 15 residues. The chain's CDR3 is CASSFGLREGETQYF. For the CDR3, the DNA is TGTGCCAGCAGCTTCGGGCTAAGGGAAGGAGAGACCCAGTACTTC.

There are a few counts of this clonotype. The chain uses TRBV29-1 and TRBJ2-1; D is unclear. Per the germline V gene, CDR1 is SQVTM and CDR2 is ANQGSEA. The CDR3 is made up of 11 amino acids. V lost 5 bases and J lost 4, with 6 bases in between. DNA for the CDR3: TGCAGCGTTATGCAATACAATGAGCAGTTCTTC. Protein sequence: CSVMQYNEQFF.